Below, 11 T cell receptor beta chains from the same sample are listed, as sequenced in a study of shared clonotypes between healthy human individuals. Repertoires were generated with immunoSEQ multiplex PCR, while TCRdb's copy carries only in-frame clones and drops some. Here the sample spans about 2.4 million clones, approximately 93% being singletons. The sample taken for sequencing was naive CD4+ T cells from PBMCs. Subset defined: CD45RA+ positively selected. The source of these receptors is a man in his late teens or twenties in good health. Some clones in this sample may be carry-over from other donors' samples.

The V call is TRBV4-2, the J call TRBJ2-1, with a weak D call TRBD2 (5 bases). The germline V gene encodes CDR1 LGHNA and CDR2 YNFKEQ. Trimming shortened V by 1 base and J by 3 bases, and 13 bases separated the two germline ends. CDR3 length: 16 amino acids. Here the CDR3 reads CASSQVRLADYNEQFF. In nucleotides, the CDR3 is TGTGCCAGCAGCCAAGTCCGGCTAGCAGACTACAATGAGCAGTTCTTC.

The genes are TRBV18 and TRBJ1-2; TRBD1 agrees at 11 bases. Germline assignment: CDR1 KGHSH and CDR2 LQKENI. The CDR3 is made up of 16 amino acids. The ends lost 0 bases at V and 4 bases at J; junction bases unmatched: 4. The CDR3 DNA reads TGTGCCAGCTCACCACCCGGGGACAGGGGGATCTATGGCTACACCTTC. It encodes CASSPPGDRGIYGYTF.

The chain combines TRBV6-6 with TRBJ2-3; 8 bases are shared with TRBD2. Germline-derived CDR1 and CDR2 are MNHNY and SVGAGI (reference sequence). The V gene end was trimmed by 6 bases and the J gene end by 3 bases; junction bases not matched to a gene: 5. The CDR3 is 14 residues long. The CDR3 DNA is TGTGCCAGCAGGGGGGGACTAGTAACAGATACGCAGTATTTT. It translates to CASRGGLVTDTQYF.

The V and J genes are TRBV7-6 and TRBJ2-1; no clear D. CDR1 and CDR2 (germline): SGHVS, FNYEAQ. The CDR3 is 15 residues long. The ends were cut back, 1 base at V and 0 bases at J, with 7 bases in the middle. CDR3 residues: CASSLDTGSYNEQFF. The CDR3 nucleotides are TGTGCCAGCAGCTTAGACACCGGCTCCTACAATGAGCAGTTCTTC.

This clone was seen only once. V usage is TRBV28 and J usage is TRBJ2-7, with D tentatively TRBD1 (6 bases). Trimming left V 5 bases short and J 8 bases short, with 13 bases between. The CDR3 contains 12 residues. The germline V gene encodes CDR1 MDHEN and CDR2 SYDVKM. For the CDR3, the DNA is TGTGCCAGCAGTACAGGGTTTCGTAAGCAGTACTTC. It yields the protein CASSTGFRKQYF.

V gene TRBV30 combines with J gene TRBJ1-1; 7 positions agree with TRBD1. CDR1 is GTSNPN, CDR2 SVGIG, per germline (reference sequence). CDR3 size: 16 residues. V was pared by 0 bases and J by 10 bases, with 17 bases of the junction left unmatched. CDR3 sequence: CAWSVKTGKGLTGAFF. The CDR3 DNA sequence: TGTGCCTGGAGTGTAAAGACAGGGAAGGGTCTAACGGGAGCTTTCTTT.

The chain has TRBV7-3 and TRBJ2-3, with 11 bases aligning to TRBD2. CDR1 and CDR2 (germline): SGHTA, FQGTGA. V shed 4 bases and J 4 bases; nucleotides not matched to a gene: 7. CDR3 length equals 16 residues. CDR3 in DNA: TGTGCCAGCAGCTCCCCGATAGCGGGAGGGGCAGATACGCAGTATTTT. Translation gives CASSSPIAGGADTQYF.

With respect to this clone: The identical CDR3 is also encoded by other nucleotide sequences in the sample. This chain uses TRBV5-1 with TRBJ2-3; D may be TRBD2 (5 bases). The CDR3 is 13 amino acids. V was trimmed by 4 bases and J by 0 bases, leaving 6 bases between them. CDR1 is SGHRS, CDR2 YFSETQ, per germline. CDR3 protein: CASSRTSTDTQYF. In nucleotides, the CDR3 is TGCGCCAGCAGCCGGACTAGCACAGATACGCAGTATTTT. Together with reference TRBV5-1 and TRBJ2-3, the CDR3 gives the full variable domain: KAGVTQTPRYLIKTRGQQVTLSCSPISGHRSVSWYQQTPGQGLQFLFEYFSETQRNKGNFPGRFSGRQFSNSRSEMNVSTLELGDSALYLCASSRTSTDTQYFGPGTRLTVL.

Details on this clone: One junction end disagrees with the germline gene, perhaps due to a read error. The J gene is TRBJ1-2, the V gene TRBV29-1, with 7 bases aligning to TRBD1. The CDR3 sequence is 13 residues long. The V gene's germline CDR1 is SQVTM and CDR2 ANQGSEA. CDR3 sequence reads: CSVGLQGEGAVYF. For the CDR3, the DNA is TGCAGCGTTGGTTTACAGGGAGAGGGGGCTGTGTACTTC. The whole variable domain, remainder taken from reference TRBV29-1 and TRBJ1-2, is SAVISQKPSRDICQRGTSLTIQCQVDSQVTMMFWYRQQPGQSLTLIATANQGSEATYESGFVIDKFPISRPNLTFSTLTVSNMSPEDSSIYLCSVGLQGEGAVYFGSGTRLTVV.

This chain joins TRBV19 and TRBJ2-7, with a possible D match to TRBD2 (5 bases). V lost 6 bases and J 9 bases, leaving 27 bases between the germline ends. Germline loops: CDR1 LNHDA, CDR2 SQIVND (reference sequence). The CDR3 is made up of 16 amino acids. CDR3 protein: CASSPDEGGLGVRQYF. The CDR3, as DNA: TGTGCCAGTAGCCCCGACGAGGGCGGCCTTGGTGTTCGGCAGTACTTC.

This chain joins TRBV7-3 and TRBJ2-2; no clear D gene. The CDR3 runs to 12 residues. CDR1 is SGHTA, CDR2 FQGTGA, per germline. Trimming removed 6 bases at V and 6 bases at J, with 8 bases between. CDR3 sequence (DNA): TGTGCCAGCAGTCCCTCGGCCGGGGAGCTGTTTTTT. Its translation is CASSPSAGELFF.